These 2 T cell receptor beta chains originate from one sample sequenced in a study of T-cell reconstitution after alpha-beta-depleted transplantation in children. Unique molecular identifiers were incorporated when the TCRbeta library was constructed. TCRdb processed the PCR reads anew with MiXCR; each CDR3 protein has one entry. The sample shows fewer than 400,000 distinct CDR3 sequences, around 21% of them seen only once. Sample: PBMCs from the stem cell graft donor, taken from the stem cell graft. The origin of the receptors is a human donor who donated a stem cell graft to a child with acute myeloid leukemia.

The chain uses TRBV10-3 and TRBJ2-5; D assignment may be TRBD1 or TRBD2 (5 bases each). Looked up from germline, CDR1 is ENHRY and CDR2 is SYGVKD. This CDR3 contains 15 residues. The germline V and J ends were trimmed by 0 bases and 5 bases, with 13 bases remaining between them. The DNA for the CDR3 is TGTGCCATCAGTGAGTCGACGGGGTCAGGGGAGACCCAGTACTTC. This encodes CAISESTGSGETQYF.

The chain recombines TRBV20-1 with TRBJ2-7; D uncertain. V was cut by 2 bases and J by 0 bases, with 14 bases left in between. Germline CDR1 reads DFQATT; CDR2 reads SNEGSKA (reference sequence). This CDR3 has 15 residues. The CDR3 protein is CSARPIRLSSYEQYF. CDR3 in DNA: TGCAGTGCTAGACCGATCCGGCTGAGCTCCTACGAGCAGTACTTC.